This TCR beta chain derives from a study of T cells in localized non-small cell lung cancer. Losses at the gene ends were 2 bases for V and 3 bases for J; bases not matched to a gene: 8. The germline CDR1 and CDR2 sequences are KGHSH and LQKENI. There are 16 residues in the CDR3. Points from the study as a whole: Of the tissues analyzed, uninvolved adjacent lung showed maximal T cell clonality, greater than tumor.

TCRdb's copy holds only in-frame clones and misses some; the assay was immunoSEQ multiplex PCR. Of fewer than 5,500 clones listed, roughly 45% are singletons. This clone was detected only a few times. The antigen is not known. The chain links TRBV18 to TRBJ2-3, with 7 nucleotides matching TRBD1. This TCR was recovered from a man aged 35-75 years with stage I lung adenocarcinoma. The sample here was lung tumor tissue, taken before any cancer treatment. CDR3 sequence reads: CASSPGQVISTDTQYF. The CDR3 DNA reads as TGTGCCAGCTCACCAGGACAGGTTATCTCAACAGATACGCAGTATTTT. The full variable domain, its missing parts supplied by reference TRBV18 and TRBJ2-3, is NAGVMQNPRHLVRRRGQEARLRCSPMKGHSHVYWYRQLPEEGLKFMVYLQKENIIDESGMPKERFSAEFPKEGPSILRIQQVVRGDSAAYFCASSPGQVISTDTQYFGPGTRLTVL.